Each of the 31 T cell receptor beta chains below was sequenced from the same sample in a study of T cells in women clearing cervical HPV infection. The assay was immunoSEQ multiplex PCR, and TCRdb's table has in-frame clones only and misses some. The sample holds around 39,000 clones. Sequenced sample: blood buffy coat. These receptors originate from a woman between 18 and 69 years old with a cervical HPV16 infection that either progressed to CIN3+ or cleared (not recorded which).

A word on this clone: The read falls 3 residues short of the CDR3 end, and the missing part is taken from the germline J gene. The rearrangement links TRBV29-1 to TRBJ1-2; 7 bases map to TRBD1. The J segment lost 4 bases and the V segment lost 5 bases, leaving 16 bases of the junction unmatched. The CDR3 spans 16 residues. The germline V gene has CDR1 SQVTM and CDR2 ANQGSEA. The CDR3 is CSVPLGRGRPLYGYTF. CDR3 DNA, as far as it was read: TGCAGCGTTCCCTTGGGGAGGGGGCGGCCCCTCTATGGC.

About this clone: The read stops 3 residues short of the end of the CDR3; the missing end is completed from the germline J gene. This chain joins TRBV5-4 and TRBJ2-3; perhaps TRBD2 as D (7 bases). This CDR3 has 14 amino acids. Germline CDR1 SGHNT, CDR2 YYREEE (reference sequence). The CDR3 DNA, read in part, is TGTGCCAGCAGCGAGAGGGGGACTAAAGAGACG. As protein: CASSERGTKET. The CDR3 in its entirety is CASSERGTKETQYF.

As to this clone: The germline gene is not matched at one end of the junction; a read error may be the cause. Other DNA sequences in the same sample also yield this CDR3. The CDR3 bases that were read are TGTGCCAGCAGCTTAGAGGCAGGGAGTCCCTCTGGAAACACA. This codes for CASSLEAGSPSGNT. The full CDR3 is CASSLEAGSPSGNTIYF. The V call is TRBV7-6, the J call TRBJ1-3; possibly TRBD1 for D (5 bases). The observed sequence ends 3 residues before the CDR3 terminus, with the missing tail filled in from the germline J gene. This CDR3 contains 17 residues. CDR1 and CDR2 from the germline V gene are SGHVS and FNYEAQ. The full variable domain, its missing parts supplied by reference TRBV7-6 and TRBJ1-3, is GAGVSQSPRYKVTKRGQDVALRCDPISGHVSLYWYRQALGQGPEFLTYFNYEAQQDKSGLPNDRFSAERPEGSISTLTIQRTEQRDSAMYRCASSLEAGSPSGNTIYFGEGSWLTVV.

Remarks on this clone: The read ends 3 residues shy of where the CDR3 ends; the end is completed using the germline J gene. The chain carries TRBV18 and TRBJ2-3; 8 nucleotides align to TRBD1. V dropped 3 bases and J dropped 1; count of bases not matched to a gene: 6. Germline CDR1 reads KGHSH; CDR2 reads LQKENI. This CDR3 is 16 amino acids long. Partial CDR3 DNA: TGTGCCAGCTCACCTGACAGGGGAGCCCGCACAGATACG. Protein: CASSPDRGARTDT. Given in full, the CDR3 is CASSPDRGARTDTQYF.

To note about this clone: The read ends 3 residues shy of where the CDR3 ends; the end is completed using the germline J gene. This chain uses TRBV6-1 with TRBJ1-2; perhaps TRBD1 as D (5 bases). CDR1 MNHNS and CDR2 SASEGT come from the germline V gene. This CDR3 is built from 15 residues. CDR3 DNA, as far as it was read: TGTGCCAGCAGTGGGTTCGGGGGGGTCCTCTACGAC. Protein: CASSGFGGVLYD. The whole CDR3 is CASSGFGGVLYDYTF.

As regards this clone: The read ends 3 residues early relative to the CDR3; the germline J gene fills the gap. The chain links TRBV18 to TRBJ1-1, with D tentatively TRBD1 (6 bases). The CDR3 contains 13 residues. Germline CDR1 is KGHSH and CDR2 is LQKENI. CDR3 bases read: TGTGCCAGCTCACCCACGGGGGGGGCCGAA. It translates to CASSPTGGAE. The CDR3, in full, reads CASSPTGGAEAFF.

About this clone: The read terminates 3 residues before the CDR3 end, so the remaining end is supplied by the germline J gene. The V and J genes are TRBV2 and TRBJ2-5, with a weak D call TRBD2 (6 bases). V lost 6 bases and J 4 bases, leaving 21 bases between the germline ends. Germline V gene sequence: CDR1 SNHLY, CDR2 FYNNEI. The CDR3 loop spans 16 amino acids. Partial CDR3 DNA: TGTGCCAGCAGCCCCCGGGGGTGGAAGGTACCAGAGACC. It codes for CASSPRGWKVPET. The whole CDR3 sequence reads CASSPRGWKVPETQYF.

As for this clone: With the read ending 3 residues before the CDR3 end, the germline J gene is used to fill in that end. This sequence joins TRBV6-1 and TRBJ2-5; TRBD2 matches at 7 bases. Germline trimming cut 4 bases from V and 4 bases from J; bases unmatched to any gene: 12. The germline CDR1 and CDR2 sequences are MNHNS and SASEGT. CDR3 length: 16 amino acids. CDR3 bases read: TGTGCCAGCAGTGTCGGGACTACGCAACGGGGAGAGACC. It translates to CASSVGTTQRGET. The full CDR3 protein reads CASSVGTTQRGETQYF.

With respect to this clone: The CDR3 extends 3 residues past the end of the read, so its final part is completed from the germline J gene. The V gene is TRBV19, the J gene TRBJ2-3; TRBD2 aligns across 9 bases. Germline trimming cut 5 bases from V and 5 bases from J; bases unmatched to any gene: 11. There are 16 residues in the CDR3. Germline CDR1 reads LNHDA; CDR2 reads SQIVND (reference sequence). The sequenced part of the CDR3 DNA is TGTGCCAGTAGTGCCGTGGGAGCGGGGGGACTAGATACG. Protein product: CASSAVGAGGLDT. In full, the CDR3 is CASSAVGAGGLDTQYF.

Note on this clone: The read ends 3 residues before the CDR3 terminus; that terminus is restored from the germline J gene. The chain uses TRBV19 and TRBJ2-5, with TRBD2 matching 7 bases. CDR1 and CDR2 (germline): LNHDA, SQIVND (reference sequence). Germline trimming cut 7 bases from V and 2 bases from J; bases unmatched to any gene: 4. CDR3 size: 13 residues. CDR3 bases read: TGTGCCAGTATGTGGGGGGGTCAAGAGACC. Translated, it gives CASMWGGQET. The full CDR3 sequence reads CASMWGGQETQYF.

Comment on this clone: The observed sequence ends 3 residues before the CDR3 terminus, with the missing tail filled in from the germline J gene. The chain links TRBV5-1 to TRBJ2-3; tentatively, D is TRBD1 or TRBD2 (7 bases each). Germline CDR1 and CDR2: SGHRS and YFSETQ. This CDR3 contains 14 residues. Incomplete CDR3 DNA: TGCGCCAGCAGCTTGACAGGGGAGGGAGAGACG. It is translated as CASSLTGEGET. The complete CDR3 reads CASSLTGEGETQYF.

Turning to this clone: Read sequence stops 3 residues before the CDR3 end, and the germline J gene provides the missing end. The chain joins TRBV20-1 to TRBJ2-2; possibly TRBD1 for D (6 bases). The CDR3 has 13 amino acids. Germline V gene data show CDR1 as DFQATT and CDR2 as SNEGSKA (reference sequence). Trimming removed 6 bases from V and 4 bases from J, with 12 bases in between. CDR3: CSASQGGTGELFF. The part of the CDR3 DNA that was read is TGCAGTGCATCGCAAGGGGGCACCGGGGAG.

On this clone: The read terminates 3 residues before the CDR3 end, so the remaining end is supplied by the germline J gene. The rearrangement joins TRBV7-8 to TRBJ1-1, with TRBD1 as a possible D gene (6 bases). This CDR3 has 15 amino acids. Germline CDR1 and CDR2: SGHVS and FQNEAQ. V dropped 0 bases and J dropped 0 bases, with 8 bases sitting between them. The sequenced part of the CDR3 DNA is TGTGCCAGCAGCTTAGCGAGGGACATGAACACTGAA. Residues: CASSLARDMNTE. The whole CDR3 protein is CASSLARDMNTEAFF.

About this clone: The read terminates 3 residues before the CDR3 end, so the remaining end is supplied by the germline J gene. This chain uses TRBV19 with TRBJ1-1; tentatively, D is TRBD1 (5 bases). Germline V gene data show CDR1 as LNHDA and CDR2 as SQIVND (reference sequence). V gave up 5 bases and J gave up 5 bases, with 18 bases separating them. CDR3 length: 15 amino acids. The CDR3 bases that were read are TGTGCCAGTAGTGTTACAGGAGCCTCGGAGACTGAA. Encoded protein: CASSVTGASETE. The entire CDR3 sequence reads CASSVTGASETEAFF.

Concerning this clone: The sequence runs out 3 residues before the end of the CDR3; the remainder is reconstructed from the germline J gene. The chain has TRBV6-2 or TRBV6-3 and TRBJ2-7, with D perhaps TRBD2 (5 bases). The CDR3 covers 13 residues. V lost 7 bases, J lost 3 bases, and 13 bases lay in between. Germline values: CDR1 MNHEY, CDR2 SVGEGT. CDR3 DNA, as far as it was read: TGTGCCAGCATTAGGCCGGGGAGCTACGAG. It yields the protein CASIRPGSYE. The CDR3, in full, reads CASIRPGSYEQYF.

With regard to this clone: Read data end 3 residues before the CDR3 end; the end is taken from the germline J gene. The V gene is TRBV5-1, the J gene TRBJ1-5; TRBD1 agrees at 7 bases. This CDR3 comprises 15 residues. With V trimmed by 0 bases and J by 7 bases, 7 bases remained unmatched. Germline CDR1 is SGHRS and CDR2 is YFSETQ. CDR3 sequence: CASSLEGQTGQPQHF. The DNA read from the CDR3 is TGCGCCAGCAGCTTGGAGGGACAGACGGGGCAGCCC.

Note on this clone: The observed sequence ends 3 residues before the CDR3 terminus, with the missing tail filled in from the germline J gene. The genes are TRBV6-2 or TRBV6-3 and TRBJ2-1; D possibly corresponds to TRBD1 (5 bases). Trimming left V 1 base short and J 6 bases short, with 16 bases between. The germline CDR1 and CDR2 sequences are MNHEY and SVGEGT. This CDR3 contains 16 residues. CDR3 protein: CASSYWGRVGRNEQFF. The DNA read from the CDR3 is TGTGCCAGCAGTTACTGGGGCAGGGTAGGTCGCAATGAG.

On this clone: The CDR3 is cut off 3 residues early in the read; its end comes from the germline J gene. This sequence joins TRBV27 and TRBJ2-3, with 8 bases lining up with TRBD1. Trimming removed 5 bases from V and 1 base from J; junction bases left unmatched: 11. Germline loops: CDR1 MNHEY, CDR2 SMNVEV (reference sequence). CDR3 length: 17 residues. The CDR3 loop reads CASSLRTGSGGTDTQYF. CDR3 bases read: TGTGCCAGCAGTCTAAGGACAGGGAGTGGGGGCACAGATACG.

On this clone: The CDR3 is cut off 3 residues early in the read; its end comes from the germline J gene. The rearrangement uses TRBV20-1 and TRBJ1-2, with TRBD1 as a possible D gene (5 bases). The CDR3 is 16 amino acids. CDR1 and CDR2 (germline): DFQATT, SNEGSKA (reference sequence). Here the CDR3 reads CSAREQRGDPSHDYTF. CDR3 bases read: TGCAGTGCTAGAGAGCAGCGGGGGGACCCATCTCACGAC.

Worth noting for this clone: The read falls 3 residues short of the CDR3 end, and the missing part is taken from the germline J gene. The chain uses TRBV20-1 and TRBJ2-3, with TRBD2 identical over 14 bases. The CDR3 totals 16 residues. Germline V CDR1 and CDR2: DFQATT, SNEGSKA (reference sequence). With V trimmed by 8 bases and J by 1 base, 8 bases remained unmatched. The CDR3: CSPRLAGGPGTDTQYF. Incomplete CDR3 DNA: TGCAGTCCCAGACTAGCGGGGGGGCCGGGCACAGATACG.

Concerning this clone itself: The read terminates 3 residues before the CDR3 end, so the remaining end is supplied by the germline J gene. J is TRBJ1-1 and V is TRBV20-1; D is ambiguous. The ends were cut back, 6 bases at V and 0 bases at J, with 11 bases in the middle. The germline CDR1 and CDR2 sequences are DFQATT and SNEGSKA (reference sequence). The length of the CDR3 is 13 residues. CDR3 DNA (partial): TGCAGTGCCCCGACACAATTGAACACTGAA. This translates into CSAPTQLNTE. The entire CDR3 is CSAPTQLNTEAFF.

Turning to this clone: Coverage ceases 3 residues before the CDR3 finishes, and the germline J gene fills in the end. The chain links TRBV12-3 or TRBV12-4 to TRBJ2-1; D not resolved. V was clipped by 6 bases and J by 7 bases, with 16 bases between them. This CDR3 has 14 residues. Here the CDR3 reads CASSLVAVRNEQFF. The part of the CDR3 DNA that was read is TGTGCCAGCAGCCTCGTGGCGGTGAGGAATGAG.

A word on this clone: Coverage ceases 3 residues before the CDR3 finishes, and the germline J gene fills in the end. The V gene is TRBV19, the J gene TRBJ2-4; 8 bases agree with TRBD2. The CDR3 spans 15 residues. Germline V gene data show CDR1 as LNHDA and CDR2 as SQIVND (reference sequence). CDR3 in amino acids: CASHTDGGVNYGQYF. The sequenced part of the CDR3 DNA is TGTGCCAGTCATACGGACGGGGGGGTAAACTATGGT. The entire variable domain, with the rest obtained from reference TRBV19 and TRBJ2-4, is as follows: DGGITQSPKYLFRKEGQNVTLSCEQNLNHDAMYWYRQDPGQGLRLIYYSQIVNDFQKGDIAEGYSVSREKKESFPLTVTSAQKNPTAFYLCASHTDGGVNYGQYFGAGTRLSVL.

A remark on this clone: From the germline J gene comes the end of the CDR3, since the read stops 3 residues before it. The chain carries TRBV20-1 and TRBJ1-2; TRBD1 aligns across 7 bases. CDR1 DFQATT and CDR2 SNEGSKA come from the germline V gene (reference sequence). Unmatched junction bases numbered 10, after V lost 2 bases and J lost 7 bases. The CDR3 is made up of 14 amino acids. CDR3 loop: CSARKTGTGVGYTF. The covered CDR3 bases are TGCAGTGCTAGAAAGACAGGGACGGGAGTTGGC.

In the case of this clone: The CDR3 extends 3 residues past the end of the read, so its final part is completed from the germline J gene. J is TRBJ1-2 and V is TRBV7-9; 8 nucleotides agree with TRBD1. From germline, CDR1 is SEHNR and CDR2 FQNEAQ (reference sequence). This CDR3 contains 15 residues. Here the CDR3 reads CASREQGVRVGDYTF. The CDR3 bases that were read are TGTGCCAGCAGGGAACAGGGGGTTCGGGTGGGTGAC.

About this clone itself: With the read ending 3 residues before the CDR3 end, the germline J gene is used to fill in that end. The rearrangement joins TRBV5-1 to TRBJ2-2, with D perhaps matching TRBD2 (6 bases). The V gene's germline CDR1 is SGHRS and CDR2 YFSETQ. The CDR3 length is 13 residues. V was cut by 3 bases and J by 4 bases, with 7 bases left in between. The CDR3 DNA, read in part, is TGCGCCAGCAGCTCGGAGGGCACCGGGGAG. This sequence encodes CASSSEGTGE. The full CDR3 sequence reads CASSSEGTGELFF.

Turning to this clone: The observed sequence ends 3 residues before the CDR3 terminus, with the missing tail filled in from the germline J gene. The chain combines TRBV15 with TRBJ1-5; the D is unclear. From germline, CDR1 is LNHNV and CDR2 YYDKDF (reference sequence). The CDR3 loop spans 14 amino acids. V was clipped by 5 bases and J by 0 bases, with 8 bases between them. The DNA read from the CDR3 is TGTGCCACCAGCGCGGCCAATAGCAATCAGCCC. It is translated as CATSAANSNQP. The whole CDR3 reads CATSAANSNQPQHF.

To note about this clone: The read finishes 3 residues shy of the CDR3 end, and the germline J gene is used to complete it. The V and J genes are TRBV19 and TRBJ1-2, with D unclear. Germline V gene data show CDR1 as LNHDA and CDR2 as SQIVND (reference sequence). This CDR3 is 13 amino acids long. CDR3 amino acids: CASSMKNGRAYTF. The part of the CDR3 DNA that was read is TGTGCCAGTAGTATGAAGAACGGGCGGGCC.

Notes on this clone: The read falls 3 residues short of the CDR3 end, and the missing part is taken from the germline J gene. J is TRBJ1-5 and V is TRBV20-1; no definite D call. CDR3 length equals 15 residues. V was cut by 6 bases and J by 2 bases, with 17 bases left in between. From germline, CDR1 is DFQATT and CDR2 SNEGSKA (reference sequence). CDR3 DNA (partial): TGCAGTGCCCGCGGTGGGTTGGAGGGCAATCAGCCC. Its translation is CSARGGLEGNQP. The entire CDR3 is CSARGGLEGNQPQHF.

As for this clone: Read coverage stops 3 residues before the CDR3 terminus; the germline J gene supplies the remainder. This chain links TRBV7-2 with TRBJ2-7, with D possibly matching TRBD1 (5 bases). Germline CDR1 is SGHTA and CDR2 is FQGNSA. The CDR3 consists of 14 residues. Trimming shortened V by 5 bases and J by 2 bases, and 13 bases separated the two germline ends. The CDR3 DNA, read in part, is TGTGCCAGCAGCCAAGGGGCGTATCCCTACGAG. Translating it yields CASSQGAYPYE. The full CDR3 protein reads CASSQGAYPYEQYF.

CDR3 in amino acids: CAWSRVAGIEQFF. The sequenced part of the CDR3 DNA is TGTGCCTGGAGTAGGGTAGCGGGGATTGAG. J is TRBJ2-1 and V is TRBV30, with TRBD2 matching over 8 bases. The missing CDR3 end, 3 residues past where the read stops, is filled in from the germline J gene. Per germline, CDR1 GTSNPN and CDR2 SVGIG (reference sequence). V shed 2 bases and J 9 bases; nucleotides not matched to a gene: 6. The CDR3 is made up of 13 amino acids.